What follows are 13 T cell receptor beta chains derived from one specimen sequenced in a study of monozygotic twins with inflammatory bowel disease. TCRdb re-called the 5' RACE reads and shows each CDR3 protein once, DNA omitted. This table lists some 330,000 distinct CDR3 sequences. The sequenced material came from blood. The receptors originated from a human donor with ulcerative colitis or Crohn's disease, or a healthy co-twin of an affected twin (not recorded which).

The rearrangement links TRBV4-3 to TRBJ1-5. CDR1 is LGHNA, CDR2 YSLEER, per germline. The length of the CDR3 is 15 residues. The CDR3 sequence: CASSQVGGKSEPQHF.

The genes are TRBV7-2 and TRBJ2-5; TCRdb's D call of TRBD1 is untestable without DNA. Germline V CDR1 and CDR2: SGHTA, FQGNSA. The CDR3 contains 14 residues. The chain's CDR3 is CASSTSGGEETQYF.

The rearrangement links TRBV12-3 or TRBV12-4 to TRBJ1-2. The CDR3 runs 12 residues. The CDR3 spells CASSYNSYGYTF.

The chain recombines TRBV5-1 with TRBJ2-7; TCRdb proposes TRBD1, but this gene call is untestable without DNA. Germline lookup yields CDR1 SGHRS and CDR2 YFSETQ. CDR3 length: 14 amino acids. The CDR3 reads CASSEQDRLFAQYF.

J is TRBJ1-3 and V is TRBV6-5; TCRdb's D gene call, TRBD1, goes unchecked for lack of DNA. Germline V lookup: CDR1 MNHEY, CDR2 SVGAGI. CDR3 size: 15 residues. The CDR3 spells CASSYRNSAGNTIYF.

The chain has TRBV7-8 and TRBJ2-7. Germline V gene lookup returns CDR1 SGHVS and CDR2 FQNEAQ. This CDR3 spans 11 amino acids. This CDR3 is CASSLQYEQYF.

The rearrangement joins TRBV7-9 to TRBJ2-7; TCRdb's D call, TRBD2, is unchecked because there is no DNA. Germline V gene data show CDR1 as SEHNR and CDR2 as FQNEAQ (reference sequence). CDR3 length: 16 residues. CDR3 amino acids: CASSFGTSGGPYEQYF. Full variable domain (remainder filled in from reference TRBV7-9 and TRBJ2-7): DTGVSQNPRHKITKRGQNVTFRCDPISEHNRLYWYRQTLGQGPEFLTYFQNEAQLEKSRLLSDRFSAERPKGSFSTLEIQRTEQGDSAMYLCASSFGTSGGPYEQYFGPGTRLTVT.

The chain combines TRBV6-5 with TRBJ2-3. The CDR3 loop spans 11 amino acids. The germline V gene encodes CDR1 MNHEY and CDR2 SVGAGI. The CDR3: CASRGTIAQYF.

The rearrangement links TRBV24-1 to TRBJ2-7; checking the TCRdb D call of TRBD1 is not possible without DNA. Germline values: CDR1 KGHDR, CDR2 SFDVKD. The CDR3 length is 13 residues. Here the CDR3 reads CATSDQGAGEQYF.

This chain joins TRBV5-1 and TRBJ2-3; there is no DNA to check the TCRdb D call of TRBD2. The germline gives CDR1 SGHRS, CDR2 YFSETQ. This CDR3 contains 22 residues. CDR3 residues: CASSLPSTVGLAGERGTDTQYF.

This rearrangement joins TRBV24-1 to TRBJ2-2; TCRdb's D gene call, TRBD1, goes unchecked for lack of DNA. CDR3 length: 15 residues. Germline loops: CDR1 KGHDR, CDR2 SFDVKD. The CDR3 reads CATSDADRASLELFF.

V gene TRBV7-9 combines with J gene TRBJ2-5; the D call from TCRdb, TRBD1, cannot be confirmed without DNA. This CDR3 has 11 residues. CDR1 SEHNR and CDR2 FQNEAQ come from the germline V gene (reference sequence). The CDR3 region is CATPTPETQYF. Looking up the rest from reference TRBV7-9 and TRBJ2-5 gives the full variable domain: DTGVSQNPRHKITKRGQNVTFRCDPISEHNRLYWYRQTLGQGPEFLTYFQNEAQLEKSRLLSDRFSAERPKGSFSTLEIQRTEQGDSAMYLCATPTPETQYFGPGTRLLVL.

The V call is TRBV28, the J call TRBJ2-3; checking the TCRdb D call of TRBD2 is not possible without DNA. Germline V gene lookup returns CDR1 MDHEN and CDR2 SYDVKM. This CDR3 comprises 15 residues. CDR3 amino acids: CASSLARANPYPTSF.